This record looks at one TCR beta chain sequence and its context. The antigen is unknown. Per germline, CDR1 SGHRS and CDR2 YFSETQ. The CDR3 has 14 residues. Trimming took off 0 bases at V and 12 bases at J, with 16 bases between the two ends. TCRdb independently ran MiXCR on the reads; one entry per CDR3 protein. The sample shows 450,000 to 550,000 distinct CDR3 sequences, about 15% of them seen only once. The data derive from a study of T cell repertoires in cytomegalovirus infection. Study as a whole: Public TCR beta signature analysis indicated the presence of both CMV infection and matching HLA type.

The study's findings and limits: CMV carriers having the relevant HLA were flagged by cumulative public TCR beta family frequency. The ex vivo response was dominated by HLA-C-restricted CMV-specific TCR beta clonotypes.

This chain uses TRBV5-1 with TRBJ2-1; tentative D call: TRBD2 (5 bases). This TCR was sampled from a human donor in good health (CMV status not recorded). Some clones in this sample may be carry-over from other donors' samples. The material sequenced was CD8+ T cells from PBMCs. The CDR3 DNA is TGCGCCAGCAGCTTGGAGACTACCCCCGCGTGGCAGTTCTTC. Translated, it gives CASSLETTPAWQFF.